This T cell receptor (beta chain) derives from a study of T cell repertoires in cytomegalovirus infection. Turning to the study itself: Through public TCR beta signatures, both CMV infection and matching HLA type were indicated. Study results and caveats: The study identified carriers of CMV plus the relevant HLA from cumulative public TCR beta family frequency. Ex vivo responses were dominated by HLA-C-restricted CMV-specific TCR beta clonotypes.

The CDR3 covers 12 residues. V was shortened by 5 bases and J by 2 bases, with 9 bases between the two germline ends. CDR1 is DFQATT and CDR2 is SNEGSKA in the germline V gene (reference sequence). This clonotype was seen at least ten times. Its antigen is not known. TCRdb processed the reads anew with MiXCR; each CDR3 protein has one entry. The data contain about 300,000 distinct CDR3 sequences, around 9.6% of them seen just once; the ten biggest clones take up around 2.5%. The chain joins TRBV20-1 to TRBJ2-5; no clear D. The sequenced sample was PBMCs. The TCR comes from a human donor in good health (CMV status not recorded). Some clones in this sample may be carry-over from other donors' samples. The CDR3 region is CSAFKSQETQYF. CDR3 coding DNA: TGCAGTGCTTTTAAGTCTCAAGAGACCCAGTACTTC.